The T cell receptor (beta chain) under discussion was sequenced for a study of cytomegalovirus exposure and HLA in healthy donors. Primers included in the PCR were 60 Vbeta and 13 Jbeta primers. Measured with immunoSEQ multiplex PCR; TCRdb has only the in-frame clones, and not every one. Of roughly 120,000 clones in the sample, 80% were seen once. Study-wide points: DRB1 showed the most TCR associations and HLA-C the fewest in a later analysis, as rates varied by HLA locus. Sequencing depth across donors, presence/absence analyses assumed, was roughly uniform. TCR beta V- and J-gene trimming, according to a later analysis, was linked to a missense DCLRE1C variant. In vitro confirmation showed a few CMV-associated chains to be CMV antigen specific.

Of note for this clone: Its specificity is not known.

V lost 5 bases, J lost 2 bases, and 17 bases lay in between. There are 16 residues in the CDR3. Germline CDR1 reads SGHRS; CDR2 reads YFSETQ. The sequencing sample was made of PBMCs. The TCR sequence derives from a man aged 25-40 years in good health and CMV-seronegative. The chain recombines TRBV5-1 with TRBJ1-5; no reliable D call. For the CDR3, the DNA is TGCGCCAGCAGTCCGTTTGGTTCGGGTGGCAATCAGCCCCAGCATTTT. The encoded protein is CASSPFGSGGNQPQHF.